These T cell receptor beta chains were read from a single sample in a study of cytomegalovirus exposure and HLA in healthy donors. This table comes from immunoSEQ multiplex PCR, and its TCRdb copy is limited to in-frame clones, with some not included. This sample has 100,000 to 150,000 clones, with around 80% found just once. The material sequenced was PBMCs. These TCRs come from a woman aged 40 to 55 in good health and CMV-seropositive. Each CDR3 is given with its conserved first and last residue. A D gene is named only where the DNA matches it firmly. Size values are once, few and many counts, or a class for expanded clones, and some rows have none.

d_gene,j_gene,v_gene,abundance,CDR3aa,CDR3nt
.,TRBJ1-6,TRBV25-1,.,CASSDLQGKGNSPLHF,TGTGCCAGCAGTGATCTCCAGGGGAAAGGGAATTCACCCCTCCACTTT
TRBD2,TRBJ2-5,TRBV7-3,.,CASSLAGTREIETQYF,TGTGCCAGCAGCCTCGCCGGGACTAGGGAAATAGAGACCCAGTACTTC
TRBD2,TRBJ2-3,TRBV29-1,.,CSVPGASGVSTDTQYF,TGCAGCGTCCCGGGAGCTAGCGGAGTAAGCACAGATACGCAGTATTTT
.,TRBJ1-5,TRBV5-8,.,CASSFGPVGNQPQHF,TGTGCCAGCAGCTTTGGGCCGGTGGGCAATCAGCCCCAGCATTTT
.,TRBJ1-6,TRBV6-1,.,CASSEGQIYNSPLHF,TGTGCCAGCAGTGAAGGGCAGATCTATAATTCACCCCTCCACTTT
.,TRBJ2-4,TRBV4-3,.,CASSLGVEGNIQYF,TGCGCCAGCAGCCTGGGAGTAGAGGGAAACATTCAGTACTTC
.,TRBJ2-5,TRBV18,.,CASSPAEGETQYF,TGTGCCAGCTCACCGGCGGAGGGGGAGACCCAGTACTTC
TRBD2,TRBJ2-5,TRBV5-8,.,CASSPGSSGGTNAETQYF,TGTGCCAGCAGCCCCGGAAGCAGCGGGGGTACTAACGCGGAGACCCAGTACTTC
TRBD1,TRBJ2-3,TRBV5-6,few,CASSFPRQGGDTQYF,TGTGCCAGCAGCTTCCCCCGACAGGGTGGAGATACGCAGTATTTT
.,TRBJ2-6,TRBV19,.,CASSVRTGSGFRSGANVLTF,TGTGCCAGTAGTGTAAGGACCGGGTCGGGGTTTCGGTCTGGGGCCAACGTCCTGACTTTC
.,TRBJ2-7,TRBV29-1,.,CSVVDYEQYF,TGCAGCGTTGTCGACTACGAGCAGTACTTC
.,TRBJ2-5,TRBV7-2,.,CASSVTVRETQYF,TGTGCCAGCAGCGTGACAGTTAGGGAGACCCAGTACTTC
TRBD1,TRBJ1-1,TRBV10-1,.,CASSNIRDSPMNTEAFF,TGCGCCAGCAGTAATATCCGGGACAGTCCTATGAACACTGAAGCTTTCTTT
TRBD2,TRBJ2-3,TRBV2,.,CASSERASGRGTSTDTQYF,TGTGCCAGCAGTGAAAGGGCTAGCGGGCGCGGAACTAGCACAGATACGCAGTATTTT
TRBD1,TRBJ1-2,TRBV5-6,few,CASSLGQGTYGYTF,TGTGCCAGCAGCTTAGGACAGGGGACTTATGGCTACACCTTC
TRBD1,TRBJ1-1,TRBV9,.,CASSGGQGAQAFF,TGTGCCAGCAGCGGGGGACAGGGGGCTCAAGCTTTCTTT
.,TRBJ1-5,TRBV27,.,CASKSGYGNQPQHF,TGTGCCAGCAAATCAGGGTATGGCAATCAGCCCCAGCATTTT
TRBD1,TRBJ1-1,TRBV7-2,.,CASSPGGQKAFF,TGTGCCAGCAGTCCTGGGGGACAGAAAGCTTTCTTT
.,TRBJ2-1,TRBV11-1,.,CASSYGSDEQFF,TGTGCCAGCAGCTACGGCAGCGATGAGCAGTTCTTC
TRBD2,TRBJ2-1,TRBV5-1,.,CASSSGTSGSSYNEQFF,TGCGCCAGCAGCTCAGGGACTAGCGGAAGCTCCTACAATGAGCAGTTCTTC
TRBD1,TRBJ1-2,TRBV6-5,.,CASSSSGTGRTGTF,TGTGCCAGCAGTTCATCCGGGACAGGGCGTACAGGGACCTTC
TRBD1,TRBJ1-2,TRBV2,.,CASKWTGEAHGYTF,TGTGCCAGCAAATGGACAGGGGAGGCACATGGCTACACCTTC
.,TRBJ2-7,TRBV7-9,.,CASSFAAGNGEQYF,TGTGCCAGCAGCTTCGCCGCCGGGAATGGAGAGCAGTACTTC
TRBD2,TRBJ2-6,TRBV7-9,.,CASSTDGGSLSGANVLTF,TGTGCCAGCAGCACCGACGGGGGGAGCCTCTCTGGGGCCAACGTCCTGACTTTC
.,TRBJ2-7,TRBV5-1,.,CASSSRAGSSYEQYF,TGCGCCAGCAGCTCGAGGGCGGGGAGCTCCTACGAGCAGTACTTC
TRBD1,TRBJ1-5,TRBV10-2,.,CASSKTGGEQPQHF,TGCGCCAGTTCTAAGACAGGGGGCGAACAGCCCCAGCATTTT
.,TRBJ1-6,TRBV9,.,CASSPAGSPNSPLHF,TGTGCCAGCAGCCCCGCGGGGTCGCCTAATTCACCCCTCCACTTT
TRBD2,TRBJ2-1,TRBV15,few,CATSTLAGASEQFF,TGTGCCACCAGCACACTAGCGGGAGCAAGTGAGCAGTTCTTC
TRBD1,TRBJ2-2,TRBV5-1,.,CASSLVEGAIRELFF,TGCGCCAGCAGCTTGGTAGAGGGGGCTATTCGGGAGCTGTTTTTT
TRBD1,TRBJ1-4,TRBV7-9,.,CASSLGQGPNEKLFF,TGTGCCAGCAGCTTAGGACAGGGCCCTAATGAAAAACTGTTTTTT
TRBD1,TRBJ2-5,TRBV2,few,CAAQLRQGAQETQYF,TGTGCCGCGCAGTTAAGACAGGGGGCCCAAGAGACCCAGTACTTC
TRBD2,TRBJ2-7,TRBV19,once,CASTLTLTSIGEQYF,TGTGCCAGTACCCTTACTCTGACTAGCATTGGCGAGCAGTACTTC
.,TRBJ1-5,TRBV7-2,few,CASSLDGGSNQPQHF,TGTGCCAGCAGCTTAGACGGGGGTAGCAATCAGCCCCAGCATTTT
.,TRBJ1-4,TRBV2,.,CASTRAVGGNEKLFF,TGTGCCAGCACCAGGGCCGTGGGGGGGAATGAAAAACTGTTTTTT
TRBD2,TRBJ2-2,TRBV7-2,.,CASIPMGLAGTGELFF,TGTGCCAGCATCCCCATGGGACTAGCGGGAACCGGGGAGCTGTTTTTT
TRBD2,TRBJ2-1,TRBV4-3,.,CASSNRLAGEGNEQFF,TGCGCCAGCAGCAATCGACTAGCGGGAGAGGGTAATGAGCAGTTCTTC
.,TRBJ2-7,TRBV6-4,.,CASMNRDLSSYEQYF,TGTGCCAGCATGAACCGGGACTTGAGCTCCTACGAGCAGTACTTC
TRBD2,TRBJ2-5,TRBV12-5,.,CASGLWGGETQYF,TGTGCTAGTGGTTTGTGGGGGGGAGAGACCCAGTACTTC
TRBD1,TRBJ2-7,TRBV11-2,.,CASSLGTGHTDEQYF,TGTGCCAGCAGCCTCGGGACAGGCCACACCGACGAGCAGTACTTC